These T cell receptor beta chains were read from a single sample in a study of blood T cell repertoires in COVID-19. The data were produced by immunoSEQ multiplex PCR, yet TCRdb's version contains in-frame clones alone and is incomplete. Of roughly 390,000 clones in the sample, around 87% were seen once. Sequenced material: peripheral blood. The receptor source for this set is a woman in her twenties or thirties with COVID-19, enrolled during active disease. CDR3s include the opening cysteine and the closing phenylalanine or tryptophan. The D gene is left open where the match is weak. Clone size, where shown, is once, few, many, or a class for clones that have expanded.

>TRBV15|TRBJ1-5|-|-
CATSRVMTQPQHF
TGTGCCACCAGCAGAGTGATGACACAGCCCCAGCATTTT
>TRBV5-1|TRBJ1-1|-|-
CASSLNLQGEAFF
TGCGCCAGCAGCTTAAACCTTCAGGGGGAAGCTTTCTTT
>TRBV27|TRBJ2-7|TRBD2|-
CASSLSVAGRYASEQYF
TGTGCCAGCAGTTTATCGGTAGCGGGAAGATACGCCTCCGAGCAGTACTTC
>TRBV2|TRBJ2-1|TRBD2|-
CASTSSGLAGVNEQFF
TGTGCCAGCACATCGAGCGGTCTAGCGGGAGTCAATGAGCAGTTCTTC
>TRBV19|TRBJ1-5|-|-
CASSMGPGQPQHF
TGTGCCAGTAGTATGGGTCCGGGGCAGCCCCAGCATTTT
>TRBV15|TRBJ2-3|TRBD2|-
CATSRDRLAGSTDTQYF
TGTGCCACCAGCAGAGATCGACTAGCGGGGTCGACAGATACGCAGTATTTT
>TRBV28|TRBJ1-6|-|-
CASSPRLGGGNSPLHF
TGTGCCAGCAGTCCCCGGTTGGGGGGAGGCAATTCACCCCTCCACTTT
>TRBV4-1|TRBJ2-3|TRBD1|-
CASSQTARDRGGDTQYF
TGCGCCAGCAGCCAAACAGCCCGGGACAGGGGAGGAGATACGCAGTATTTT
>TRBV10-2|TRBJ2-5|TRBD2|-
CATGRGVRETQYF
TGCGCCACCGGGAGGGGGGTCCGGGAGACCCAGTACTTC
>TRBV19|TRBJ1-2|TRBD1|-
CASSIGTGADGYTF
TGTGCCAGTAGTATAGGGACAGGGGCCGATGGCTACACCTTC
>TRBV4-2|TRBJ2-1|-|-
CASSQDQTFSEQFF
TGTGCCAGCAGCCAAGACCAGACTTTTTCGGAGCAGTTCTTC
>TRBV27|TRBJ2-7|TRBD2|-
CASSFSTGTSGRALAYEQYF
TGTGCCAGCAGTTTTAGTACAGGGACTAGCGGGAGGGCGTTGGCCTACGAGCAGTACTTC
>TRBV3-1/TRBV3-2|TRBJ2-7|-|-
CASSQGRGADGPYEQYF
TGTGCCAGCAGCCAAGGGAGGGGAGCGGACGGGCCTTACGAGCAGTACTTC
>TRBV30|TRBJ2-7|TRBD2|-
CAWSRLAGGEQYF
TGTGCCTGGAGTAGGCTAGCGGGAGGCGAGCAGTACTTC
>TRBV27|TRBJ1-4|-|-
CASSLLGRGNEKLFF
TGTGCCAGCAGTTTATTGGGCAGGGGAAATGAAAAACTGTTTTTT
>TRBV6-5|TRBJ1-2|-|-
CASSYSNRNYGYTF
TGTGCCAGCAGTTACTCGAACAGAAACTATGGCTACACCTTC
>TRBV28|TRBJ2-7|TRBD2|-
CASSPTSGLSYEQYF
TGTGCCAGCAGTCCGACTAGCGGGCTGAGCTACGAGCAGTACTTC
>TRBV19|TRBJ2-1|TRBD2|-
CASRISGGRNEQFF
TGTGCCAGTAGGATAAGCGGGGGACGAAATGAGCAGTTCTTC
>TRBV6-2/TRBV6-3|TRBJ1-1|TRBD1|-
CASSLTGGLTEAFF
TGTGCCAGCAGCCTGACAGGGGGCCTAACTGAAGCTTTCTTT
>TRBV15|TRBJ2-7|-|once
CATSRRTDYEQYF
TGTGCCACCAGCAGAAGGACAGATTACGAGCAGTACTTC
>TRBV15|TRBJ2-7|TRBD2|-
CATSRVGRAGEQYF
TGTGCCACCAGCAGAGTCGGGAGGGCCGGGGAGCAGTACTTC
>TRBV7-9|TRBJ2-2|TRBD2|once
CASSLAYQREGGPGELFF
TGTGCCAGCAGCTTAGCTTACCAGCGGGAGGGCGGTCCCGGGGAGCTGTTTTTT
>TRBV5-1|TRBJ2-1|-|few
CASSLGGNPDGQVQFF
TGCGCCAGCAGCTTGGGGGGCAATCCCGACGGTCAAGTGCAGTTCTTC
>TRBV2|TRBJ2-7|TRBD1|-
CASLQGSRSYEQYF
TGTGCCAGCTTACAGGGGAGCCGAAGCTACGAGCAGTACTTC
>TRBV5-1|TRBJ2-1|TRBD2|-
CASSFTSLAGSYNEQFF
TGCGCCAGCAGCTTCACTTCACTAGCGGGGTCCTACAATGAGCAGTTCTTC
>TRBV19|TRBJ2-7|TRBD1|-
CATRDRGYEQYF
TGTGCCACCCGGGACAGGGGATACGAGCAGTACTTC
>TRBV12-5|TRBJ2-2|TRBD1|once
CASASGQTNTGELFF
TGTGCTAGTGCCTCGGGACAGACGAACACCGGGGAGCTGTTTTTT
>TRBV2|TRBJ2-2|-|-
CASSGQNTGELFF
TGTGCCAGCAGCGGACAAAACACCGGGGAGCTGTTTTTT
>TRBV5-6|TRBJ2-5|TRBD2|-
CASGGAGEGETQYF
TGTGCCAGCGGGGGAGCGGGAGAGGGTGAGACCCAGTACTTC
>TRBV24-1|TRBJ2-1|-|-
CATSDAGERFF
TGTGCCACCAGTGATGCTGGTGAGCGGTTCTTC
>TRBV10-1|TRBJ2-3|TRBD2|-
CASSPGLAGRDTQYF
TGCGCCAGCAGTCCGGGCCTAGCGGGACGGGATACGCAGTATTTT
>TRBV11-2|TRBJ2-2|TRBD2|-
CASSFPGLAGGIGELFF
TGTGCCAGCAGCTTCCCCGGACTAGCGGGAGGGATCGGGGAGCTGTTTTTT
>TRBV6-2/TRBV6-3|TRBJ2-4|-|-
CASSYTGEVNIQYF
TGTGCCAGCAGTTACACGGGGGAGGTAAACATTCAGTACTTC
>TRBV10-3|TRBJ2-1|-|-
CAIISDSSYNEQFF
TGTGCCATCATAAGTGACAGCTCCTACAATGAGCAGTTCTTC
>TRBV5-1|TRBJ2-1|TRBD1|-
CASSGTGTGGLEINNEQFF
TGCGCCAGCAGCGGGACCGGGACAGGGGGACTAGAGATAAACAATGAGCAGTTCTTC
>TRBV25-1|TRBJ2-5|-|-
CASRLSTGTSLETQYF
TGTGCCAGCCGTCTCTCGACAGGGACTTCGCTAGAGACCCAGTACTTC
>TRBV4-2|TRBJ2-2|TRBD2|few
CASSQVLVAGERGDTGELFF
TGTGCCAGCAGCCAAGTGTTGGTAGCGGGAGAGAGGGGGGACACCGGGGAGCTGTTTTTT